These 17 T cell receptor beta chains share one sample of origin, sequenced in a study of CD8 T cells in ankylosing spondylitis. Each CDR3 protein is one row after TCRdb ran MiXCR on the 5' RACE reads. The table records 500,000 to 650,000 distinct CDR3 sequences, roughly 5% of them present only once. The antigens for these receptors are not known. General study results and limits: In ankylosing spondylitis blood, a motif of 7 to 9 highly homologous TCR beta variants appeared characteristic.

Sequencing used blood, either unsorted or a sorted T cell fraction (not recorded which). The receptors shown here come from a male donor with ankylosing spondylitis.

This clonotype was seen repeatedly, ten times or more. The V gene is TRBV29-1, the J gene TRBJ2-1; D is perhaps TRBD1 (5 bases). Germline lookup yields CDR1 SQVTM and CDR2 ANQGSEA. The CDR3 runs to 11 residues. The CDR3 spells CTVMGRNEQFF. Here the CDR3 DNA reads TGCACCGTCATGGGGCGAAATGAGCAGTTCTTC.

At least ten counts were recorded for this clonotype. The V and J genes are TRBV12-3 or TRBV12-4 and TRBJ2-7; D may be TRBD2 (6 bases). V gave up 6 bases and J gave up 5 bases, with 14 bases separating them. The CDR3 has 13 residues. The CDR3 DNA follows: TGTGCCAGCAGCCTGGAGGAGGGCCACGAGCAGTACTTC. It specifies CASSLEEGHEQYF.

This clonotype was counted at least ten times. CDR3 sequence reads: CSARARPAATYF. In DNA form, the CDR3 reads TGCAGTGCTAGAGCCCGACCGGCCGCTACATACTTC. V is TRBV20-1 and J is TRBJ2-7; D gene ambiguous. The CDR3 covers 12 residues. V lost 1 base and J lost 13, with 17 bases in between. The V gene's germline CDR1 is DFQATT and CDR2 SNEGSKA (reference sequence).

At least ten counts were recorded for this clonotype. This chain connects TRBV7-9 to TRBJ2-7; tentatively, D is TRBD1 or TRBD2 (5 bases each). Trimming stripped 1 base from V and 1 base from J, with 8 bases between. Germline assignment: CDR1 SEHNR and CDR2 FQNEAQ (reference sequence). The CDR3 length is 14 residues. The CDR3 loop is CASSLVGESYEQYF. The CDR3 nucleotides are TGTGCCAGCAGCTTAGTGGGGGAGTCCTACGAGCAGTACTTC.

The chain is built from TRBV11-3 and TRBJ2-3; maybe TRBD1 (6 bases). CDR1 and CDR2 from the germline V gene are SGHNT and YENEEA. CDR3 size: 14 residues. The ends were cut back, 9 bases at V and 6 bases at J, with 19 bases in the middle. The CDR3 region has the DNA TGTGCCAGTTCGAGCAAGGGGACAAGGGATACGCAGTATTTT. Encoded protein: CASSSKGTRDTQYF.

A few counts support this clonotype. The CDR3 coding sequence is TGCGCCAGCAGCCGAGTTACGAACAGCCCTACCTACGAGCAGTACTTC. This encodes CASSRVTNSPTYEQYF. The chain uses TRBV4-1 and TRBJ2-7; D unresolved. The CDR3 covers 16 residues. Germline V CDR1 and CDR2: MGHRA, YSYEKL. V was clipped by 4 bases and J by 2 bases, with 18 bases between them.

In this sample, this clonotype turned up many times. Because it lacks the conserved phenylalanine or tryptophan at the end, this CDR3 is likely a read error. The chain is built from TRBV29-1 and TRBJ2-5, with 7 bases that match TRBD1. V was clipped by 4 bases and J by 2 bases; unmatched bases: 1. Per germline, CDR1 SQVTM and CDR2 ANQGSEA. The CDR3 consists of 12 residues. DNA of the CDR3: TGCAGCGTTGTACAGGGGCAAGAGACCCAGTACTTG. Translation gives CSVVQGQETQYL.

This clonotype occurred many times. The chain has TRBV20-1 and TRBJ2-1, with D unclear. The CDR3 has 14 amino acids. Germline V gene lookup returns CDR1 DFQATT and CDR2 SNEGSKA (reference sequence). V was shortened by 0 bases and J by 3 bases, with 9 bases between the two germline ends. CDR3: CSAREIPLYNEQFF. Here the CDR3 DNA reads TGCAGTGCTAGAGAAATCCCCCTCTACAATGAGCAGTTCTTC.

This clonotype was seen many times. CDR3 in amino acids: CASTLAGFYNEQFF. CDR3 bases: TGTGCCAGCACTCTGGCGGGATTCTACAATGAGCAGTTCTTC. The chain uses TRBV5-6 and TRBJ2-1, with a tentative D call TRBD2 (6 bases). Trimming left V 6 bases short and J 3 bases short, with 13 bases between. The CDR3 totals 14 residues. Germline lookup yields CDR1 SGHDT and CDR2 YYEEEE.

The chain is built from TRBV3-1 and TRBJ1-3; 8 nucleotides line up with TRBD1. Trimming cost V 1 base and J 11 bases; bases outside gene matches: 4. CDR3 length: 13 residues. Looked up from germline, CDR1 is LGHDT and CDR2 is YNNKEL (reference sequence). This CDR3 reads CASSQGQGSSIYF. CDR3 DNA: TGTGCCAGCAGCCAAGGACAGGGGAGTTCCATATATTTT.

This clonotype was counted at least ten times. The chain recombines TRBV15 with TRBJ2-5; either TRBD1 or TRBD2 may fit D (7 bases each). V was clipped by 1 base and J by 5 bases, with 14 bases between them. The CDR3 extends over 15 amino acids. The germline CDR1 and CDR2 sequences are LNHNV and YYDKDF (reference sequence). CDR3 sequence: CATSRAQGGIETQYF. DNA for the CDR3: TGTGCCACCAGCAGAGCTCAGGGGGGGATTGAGACCCAGTACTTC.

This clonotype was counted many times. The chain uses TRBV5-1 and TRBJ1-1, with D tentatively TRBD1 (6 bases). Germline V CDR1 and CDR2: SGHRS, YFSETQ. The V end lost 2 bases, the J end lost 0 bases, and 11 bases lay between the germline ends. The CDR3 is 15 amino acids. Written as DNA, the CDR3 is TGCGCCAGCAGCTTATCTGGACAGTTGAACACTGAAGCTTTCTTT. Residues: CASSLSGQLNTEAFF.

In nucleotides, the CDR3 is TGTGCCAGCAGCTGGGTAGCGGGGAACAATGAGCAGTTCTTC. This encodes CASSWVAGNNEQFF. V and J are TRBV5-6 and TRBJ2-1; the match to TRBD2 covers 8 bases. V lost 3 bases to trimming and J lost 5 bases; unmatched junction nucleotides: 4. Germline V lookup: CDR1 SGHDT, CDR2 YYEEEE. The CDR3 contains 14 residues.

This clonotype occurred a few times. The genes are TRBV28 and TRBJ2-7, with D unresolved. Trimming left V 5 bases short and J 0 bases short, with 11 bases between. This CDR3 spans 14 amino acids. Germline lookup yields CDR1 MDHEN and CDR2 SYDVKM. The CDR3 DNA reads as TGTGCCAGCAGTAGCCCCCTGAACTCCTACGAGCAGTACTTC. Translated: CASSSPLNSYEQYF.

Note on this clonotype: A single base separates this from a much larger clone, so it may be a read error. The genes are TRBV6-5 and TRBJ2-5; D ambiguous. The CDR3 runs to 14 residues. Germline V gene sequence: CDR1 MNHEY, CDR2 SVGAGI. CDR3 nucleotide sequence: TGTGCCAGCAATTACTCGGTCGCAGCAGAGACCCAGTACTTC. Protein product: CASNYSVAAETQYF.

This clonotype was seen repeatedly, ten times or more. The chain uses TRBV27 and TRBJ1-6; D gene unclear. The CDR3 extends over 14 amino acids. Germline CDR1 reads MNHEY; CDR2 reads SMNVEV (reference sequence). Deletions cut 2 bases from V and 9 bases from J, with 11 bases between. The CDR3: CASSLNVLGSPLHF. The CDR3 region has the DNA TGTGCCAGCAGTTTAAACGTATTAGGTTCACCCCTCCACTTT.

This clonotype has a count of ten or more. The J gene is TRBJ2-1, the V gene TRBV7-9; D gene unclear. CDR3 length equals 16 residues. Deletions cut 3 bases from V and 0 bases from J, with 12 bases between. Per germline, CDR1 SEHNR and CDR2 FQNEAQ (reference sequence). CDR3 bases: TGTGCCAGCAGCTTTTTGGTAACCCCCTCCTACAATGAGCAGTTCTTC. Translation gives CASSFLVTPSYNEQFF. The full variable domain, with the rest looked up from reference TRBV7-9 and TRBJ2-1, is DTGVSQNPRHKITKRGQNVTFRCDPISEHNRLYWYRQTLGQGPEFLTYFQNEAQLEKSRLLSDRFSAERPKGSFSTLEIQRTEQGDSAMYLCASSFLVTPSYNEQFFGPGTRLTVL.